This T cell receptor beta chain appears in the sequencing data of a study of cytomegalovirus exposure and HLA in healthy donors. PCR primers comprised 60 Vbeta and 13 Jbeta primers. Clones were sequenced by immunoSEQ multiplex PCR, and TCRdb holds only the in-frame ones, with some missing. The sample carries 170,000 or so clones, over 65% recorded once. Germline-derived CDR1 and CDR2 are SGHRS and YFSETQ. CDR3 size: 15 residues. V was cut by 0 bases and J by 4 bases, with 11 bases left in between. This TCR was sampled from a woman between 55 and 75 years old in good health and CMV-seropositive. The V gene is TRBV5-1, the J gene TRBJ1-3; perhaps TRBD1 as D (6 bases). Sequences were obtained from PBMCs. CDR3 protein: CASSLEGHRGNTIYF. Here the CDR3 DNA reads TGCGCCAGCAGCTTGGAGGGACACCGAGGAAACACCATATATTTT.